This TCR beta chain appears in the sequencing data of a study of T cells in narcolepsy. For this clone: The antigen remains undetermined.

The study, taken as a whole, reports: HCRT-specific and TRIB2-specific autoreactive clonotypes appeared among same-patient CSF and blood CD4+ clonotypes.

The CDR3 is made up of 15 amino acids. Between the trimmed V and J ends, which lost 5 bases and 0 bases, there was a span of 13 bases. Germline CDR1 and CDR2: MDHEN and SYDVKM. Data came from immunoSEQ multiplex PCR; TCRdb stores just in-frame clones and leaves some out. The sample shows tens of thousands of clones, approximately 89% of them seen only once. Sequencing was carried out using memory (CD45RA-) CD4+ T cells from blood. The receptor comes from a human donor in good health. The V gene is TRBV28, the J gene TRBJ1-1; D possibly corresponds to TRBD1 (6 bases). The CDR3 spells CASSTLQGMNTEAFF. The CDR3 DNA reads as TGTGCCAGCAGTACCTTACAGGGAATGAACACTGAAGCTTTCTTT.